The 20 T cell receptor beta chains reported below all come from one sample, sequenced in a study of OX40 agonist ivuxolimab in advanced cancers. Assay used: immunoSEQ multiplex PCR; TCRdb lists only in-frame clones, some missing. The table shows 50,000 to 70,000 clones, with 70% to 90% occurring only once. Sample: CD4+ or CD8+ T cells sorted from blood, taken in a trial of the OX40 agonist ivuxolimab. The receptor source for this set is an adult with an advanced solid tumor such as melanoma, head and neck, liver or kidney cancer.

This rearrangement joins TRBV11-3 to TRBJ2-1, with a weak D call TRBD2 (6 bases). Germline CDR1 SGHNT, CDR2 YENEEA. V was trimmed by 5 bases and J by 5 bases, leaving 16 bases between them. The CDR3 spans 15 residues. As DNA, the CDR3 is TGTGCCAGCAGCGCATCCGGGACTGTTAACAATGAGCAGTTCTTC. As protein: CASSASGTVNNEQFF.

The V call is TRBV5-6, the J call TRBJ1-4, with D perhaps matching TRBD1 (5 bases). The CDR3 runs to 15 residues. With 3 bases removed from V and 12 bases from J, the gap between germline ends came to 21 bases. CDR1 SGHDT and CDR2 YYEEEE come from the germline V gene. The CDR3 protein is CASSWGSGQGEELFF. The CDR3 nucleotides are TGTGCCAGCAGCTGGGGAAGTGGGCAGGGTGAGGAACTGTTTTTT.

The chain is built from TRBV28 and TRBJ1-4, with 7 bases identical to TRBD1. Per the germline V gene, CDR1 is MDHEN and CDR2 is SYDVKM. The junction had 4 bases not matched to a gene; V was cut back by 2 bases and J by 4 bases. The CDR3 is 15 amino acids. CDR3 loop: CASSLGDSYNEKLFF. CDR3 coding DNA: TGTGCCAGCAGTTTAGGGGACAGCTATAATGAAAAACTGTTTTTT.

The chain carries TRBV6-5 and TRBJ2-2, with no clear D. V was cut by 0 bases and J by 4 bases, with 3 bases left in between. This CDR3 comprises 13 residues. In germline, CDR1 is MNHEY, CDR2 SVGAGI. The CDR3: CASSYSGTGELFF. In DNA form, the CDR3 reads TGTGCCAGCAGTTACTCAGGCACCGGGGAGCTGTTTTTT.

CDR3 sequence (DNA): TGTGCCAGCAGCGTGGACCGTTTTGATTCACCCCTCCACTTT. Its translation is CASSVDRFDSPLHF. The chain joins TRBV28 to TRBJ1-6; no firm D call. The CDR3 sequence is 14 residues long. In germline, CDR1 is MDHEN, CDR2 SYDVKM. The germline V and J ends were trimmed by 6 bases and 8 bases, with 14 bases remaining between them.

The V call is TRBV11-2, the J call TRBJ1-1, with D possibly matching TRBD1 (6 bases). V was clipped by 5 bases and J by 1 base, with 11 bases between them. This CDR3 is 14 amino acids long. Germline-derived CDR1 and CDR2 are SGHAT and FQNNGV. The CDR3 protein is CASSEKTGNTEAFF. In nucleotides, the CDR3 is TGTGCCAGCAGCGAAAAGACAGGGAACACTGAAGCTTTCTTT.

This chain connects TRBV11-1 to TRBJ2-5, with D tentatively TRBD2 (5 bases). The CDR3 consists of 15 residues. CDR1 SGHAT and CDR2 FQDESV come from the germline V gene (reference sequence). Trimming took 5 bases from V and 0 from J, leaving 13 bases between them. CDR3 coding DNA: TGTGCCAGCAGCCCTAGCCTTATGTACCAAGAGACCCAGTACTTC. It is translated as CASSPSLMYQETQYF.

The chain carries TRBV4-3 and TRBJ2-5; 10 bases are a match to TRBD2. J gave up 2 bases and V 0 bases, and 3 bases lay outside the gene matches. The V gene's germline CDR1 is LGHNA and CDR2 YSLEER. This CDR3 has 16 residues. Written as DNA, the CDR3 is TGCGCCAGCAGCCAAGATACTAGCGGGAAACAAGAGACCCAGTACTTC. Encoded protein: CASSQDTSGKQETQYF.

The chain employs TRBV30 and TRBJ2-3; D may match TRBD1 or TRBD2 (5 bases each). Germline V CDR1 and CDR2: GTSNPN, SVGIG (reference sequence). The CDR3 has 14 amino acids. The V gene lost 2 bases and the J gene lost 4 bases, with 13 bases spanning the gap. The CDR3 DNA sequence: TGTGCCTGGAGTTTGGGGGAGTGGGCAGATACGCAGTATTTT. Its translation is CAWSLGEWADTQYF.

J is TRBJ2-1 and V is TRBV5-5, with 8 bases fitting TRBD2. The germline V gene encodes CDR1 SGHKS and CDR2 YYEKEE (reference sequence). V was pared by 4 bases and J by 4 bases, with 7 bases of the junction left unmatched. The CDR3 extends over 15 amino acids. The CDR3 sequence: CASSPRLASYNEQFF. The CDR3 DNA reads as TGTGCCAGCAGCCCTCGACTAGCGTCGTACAATGAGCAGTTCTTC.

This chain joins TRBV4-3 and TRBJ2-3; no clear D gene. Trimming took off 0 bases at V and 6 bases at J, with 10 bases between the two ends. Germline CDR1 is LGHNA and CDR2 is YSLEER. This CDR3 has 14 residues. The CDR3 here is CASSQDRSLDTQYF. The CDR3 DNA reads as TGCGCCAGCAGCCAAGACCGATCGTTGGATACGCAGTATTTT.

V usage is TRBV4-1 and J usage is TRBJ1-2, with no clear D. Between the trimmed V and J ends, which lost 3 bases and 7 bases, there was a span of 15 bases. CDR1 is MGHRA, CDR2 YSYEKL, per germline. The CDR3 is 14 residues long. The CDR3 spells CASSQAPPGSGYTF. CDR3 DNA: TGCGCCAGCAGCCAGGCCCCCCCCGGGAGTGGCTACACCTTC.

The chain joins TRBV7-8 to TRBJ1-2; D possibly corresponds to TRBD1 (6 bases). CDR1 SGHVS and CDR2 FQNEAQ come from the germline V gene. V was trimmed by 3 bases and J by 5 bases, leaving 16 bases between them. This CDR3 spans 15 amino acids. Written as DNA, the CDR3 is TGTGCCAGCAGCTTGGTCCAGGGGACCCGGTATGGCTACACCTTC. As protein: CASSLVQGTRYGYTF.

This clone turned up a few times. This chain links TRBV19 with TRBJ1-1; D gene uncertain. V dropped 3 bases and J dropped 0 bases, with 20 bases sitting between them. The CDR3 spans 18 residues. CDR1 and CDR2 (germline): LNHDA, SQIVND (reference sequence). This CDR3 reads CASSIPPARLEMNTEAFF. CDR3 coding DNA: TGTGCCAGTAGTATCCCCCCCGCCCGACTGGAAATGAACACTGAAGCTTTCTTT. The full variable domain, in which reference TRBV19 and TRBJ1-1 provide the parts outside the CDR3, is DGGITQSPKYLFRKEGQNVTLSCEQNLNHDAMYWYRQDPGQGLRLIYYSQIVNDFQKGDIAEGYSVSREKKESFPLTVTSAQKNPTAFYLCASSIPPARLEMNTEAFFGQGTRLTVV.

This clone was recorded once. This chain's CDR3 is CAGMLGTGGSPLHF. The CDR3 DNA reads as TGTGCCGGCATGCTGGGGACAGGAGGATCACCCCTCCACTTT. V usage is TRBV30 and J usage is TRBJ1-6; 8 nucleotides line up with TRBD1. CDR3 length equals 14 residues. The germline V gene encodes CDR1 GTSNPN and CDR2 SVGIG (reference sequence). The junction had 13 bases not matched to a gene; V was cut back by 8 bases and J by 10 bases.

The genes are TRBV5-1 and TRBJ1-2; D is uncertain. V lost 0 bases and J 6 bases, leaving 12 bases between the germline ends. This CDR3 region has 14 residues. The germline V gene encodes CDR1 SGHRS and CDR2 YFSETQ. CDR3 DNA: TGCGCCAGCAGCTTGGTTAGGGAGGTTGATGGCTACACCTTC. Translation gives CASSLVREVDGYTF. The whole variable domain, remainder taken from reference TRBV5-1 and TRBJ1-2, is KAGVTQTPRYLIKTRGQQVTLSCSPISGHRSVSWYQQTPGQGLQFLFEYFSETQRNKGNFPGRFSGRQFSNSRSEMNVSTLELGDSALYLCASSLVREVDGYTFGSGTRLTVV.

This chain links TRBV5-4 with TRBJ2-7; 7 bases agree with TRBD1. This CDR3 has 12 residues. Germline CDR1 SGHNT, CDR2 YYREEE (reference sequence). Unmatched junction bases numbered 2, after V lost 6 bases and J lost 2 bases. The CDR3 DNA follows: TGTGCCAGCACAGGGGGTGCCTACGAGCAGTACTTC. Translating it yields CASTGGAYEQYF. Variable domain in full (rest from reference TRBV5-4 and TRBJ2-7): ETGVTQSPTHLIKTRGQQVTLRCSSQSGHNTVSWYQQALGQGPQFIFQYYREEENGRGNFPPRFSGLQFPNYSSELNVNALELDDSALYLCASTGGAYEQYFGPGTRLTVT.

This chain joins TRBV5-6 and TRBJ1-1; weak D call: TRBD1 (6 bases). The germline V gene encodes CDR1 SGHDT and CDR2 YYEEEE. This CDR3 spans 15 amino acids. Trimming left V 4 bases short and J 6 bases short, with 19 bases between. The CDR3 coding sequence is TGTGCCAGCAGCCCGCTGGGTCAGGGGAGGGCTGAAGCTTTCTTT. The encoded protein is CASSPLGQGRAEAFF.

This clone was recorded only once. The CDR3 loop is CASSPGEGVFYNEQFF. The CDR3 DNA sequence: TGTGCCAGCAGCCCCGGTGAGGGGGTATTCTACAATGAGCAGTTCTTC. This chain uses TRBV7-9 with TRBJ2-1, with D tentatively TRBD1 (6 bases). The ends were cut back, 5 bases at V and 3 bases at J, with 17 bases in the middle. The CDR3 length is 16 residues. Germline V gene sequence: CDR1 SEHNR, CDR2 FQNEAQ (reference sequence).

This clone was recorded only once. CDR3 region: CASSVPTGPEQYV. CDR3 sequence (DNA): TGTGCCAGCAGTGTACCAACGGGTCCGGAGCAGTACGTC. The chain uses TRBV6-4 and TRBJ2-7, with D unclear. CDR1 MRHNA and CDR2 SNTAGT come from the germline V gene. Trimming removed 4 bases from V and 7 bases from J, with 14 bases in between. The CDR3 contains 13 residues.